The 2 T cell receptor beta chains given below trace back to one sample, sequenced in a study of T cell responses to AZD1222 COVID-19 vaccine. TCRdb keeps only in-frame clones here, not all; method: immunoSEQ multiplex PCR. The table includes 150,000 to 200,000 clones, approximately 91% detected once. Sequencing used peripheral blood, obtained on day 0 of AZD1222 vaccination. The receptor set was obtained from an adult in good health.

The genes are TRBV6-5 and TRBJ1-1; 9 nucleotides align to TRBD1. This CDR3 has 16 residues. V was clipped by 4 bases and J by 1 base; unmatched bases: 7. Germline V gene data show CDR1 as MNHEY and CDR2 as SVGAGI. The chain's CDR3 is CASSFPGQGKNTEAFF. As DNA, the CDR3 is TGTGCCAGCAGTTTCCCGGGACAGGGAAAGAACACTGAAGCTTTCTTT.

The chain links TRBV6-5 to TRBJ1-1; TRBD1 is a possible D gene (5 bases). From germline, CDR1 is MNHEY and CDR2 SVGAGI. CDR3 length: 15 residues. Between the trimmed V and J ends, which lost 2 bases and 0 bases, there was a span of 10 bases. The CDR3 nucleotides are TGTGCCAGCAGTTACGATGGGGGGGTGAACACTGAAGCTTTCTTT. Encoded protein: CASSYDGGVNTEAFF.